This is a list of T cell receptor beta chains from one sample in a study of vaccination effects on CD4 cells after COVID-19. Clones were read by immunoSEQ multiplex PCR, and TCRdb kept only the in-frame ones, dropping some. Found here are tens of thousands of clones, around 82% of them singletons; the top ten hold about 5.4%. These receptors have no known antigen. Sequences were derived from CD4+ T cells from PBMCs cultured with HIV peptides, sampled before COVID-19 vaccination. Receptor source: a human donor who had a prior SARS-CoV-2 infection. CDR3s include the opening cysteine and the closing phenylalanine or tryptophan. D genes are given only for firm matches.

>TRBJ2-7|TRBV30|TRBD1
CAWRSGTGTYEQYF
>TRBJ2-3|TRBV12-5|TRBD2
CASGFPLVAGLADTQYF
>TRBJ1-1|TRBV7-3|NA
CASSLVGAGITEAFF
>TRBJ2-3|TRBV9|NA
CASSPLSAGADTQYF
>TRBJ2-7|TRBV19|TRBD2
CASSDRASGAYEQYF
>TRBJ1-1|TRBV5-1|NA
CASSSSLKEIAFF
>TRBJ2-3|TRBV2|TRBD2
CASSEGTSRLDTQYF
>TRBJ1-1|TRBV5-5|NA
CASSLAPFGSGTEAFF
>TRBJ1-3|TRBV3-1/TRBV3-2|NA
CASSQDLRNTIYF
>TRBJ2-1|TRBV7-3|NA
CASSLQQSPYNEQFF
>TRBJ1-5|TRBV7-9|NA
CASSLAWGPQHF
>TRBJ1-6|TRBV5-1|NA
CASSLGISSYNSPLHF
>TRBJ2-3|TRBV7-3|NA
CASSPRRADTQYF
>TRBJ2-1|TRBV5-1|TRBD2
CASSGSLAGGSDEQFF
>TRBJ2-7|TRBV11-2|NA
CASSVGVTRINEQYF
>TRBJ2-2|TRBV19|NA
CARAFGGTGELFF
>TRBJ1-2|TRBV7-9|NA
CASSLGAGENYGYTF
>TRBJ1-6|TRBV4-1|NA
CASSSVASPLHF
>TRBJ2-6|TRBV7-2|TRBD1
CASSGLGGAVLTF
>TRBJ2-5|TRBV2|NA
CASSSYREETQYF
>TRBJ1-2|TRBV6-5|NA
CASSYSQGPGYTF
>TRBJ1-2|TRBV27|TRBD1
CASRYLQGAYGYTF
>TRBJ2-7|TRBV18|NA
CASSGAAEHYEQYF
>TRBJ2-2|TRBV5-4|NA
CASSLVGPTTGELFF
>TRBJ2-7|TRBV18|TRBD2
CASSPNPAGGGYEQYF
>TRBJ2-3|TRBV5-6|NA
CASSRLADTQYF
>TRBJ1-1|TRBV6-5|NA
CASIRSRSMNTEAFF
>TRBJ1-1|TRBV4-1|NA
CASSQNATNTEAFF
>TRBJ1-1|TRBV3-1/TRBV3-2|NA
CASSQFMTENTEAFF
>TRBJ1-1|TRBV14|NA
CASSRQNTEAFF
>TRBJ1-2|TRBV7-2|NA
CASSLVSRMNYGYTF
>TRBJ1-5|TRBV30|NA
CAWSVWQNHQPQHF
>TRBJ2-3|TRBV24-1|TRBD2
CATSATSGRETDTQYF
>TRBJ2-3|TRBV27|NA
CASQNFRTDTQYF
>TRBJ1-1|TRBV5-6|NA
CASGRNTEAFF
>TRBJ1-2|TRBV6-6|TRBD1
CASTSRGGFGYTF
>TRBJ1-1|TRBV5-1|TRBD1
CASSSQGLGTEAFF
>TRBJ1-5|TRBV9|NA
CASSVEGGPISPQHF
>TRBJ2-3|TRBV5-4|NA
CASSDRAGTDTQYF
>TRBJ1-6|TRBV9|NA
CASSVYGDKVGSPLHF
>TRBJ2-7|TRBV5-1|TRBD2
CASSLTSGGLTYEQYF
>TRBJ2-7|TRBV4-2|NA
CASSLGASYEQYF
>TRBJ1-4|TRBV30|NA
CAWSVVPNEKLFF
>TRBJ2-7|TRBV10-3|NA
CAISEGSSYEQYF
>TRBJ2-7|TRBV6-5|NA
CASRTDAYEQYF
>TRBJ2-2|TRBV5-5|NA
CASSLGVTGVGTGELFF
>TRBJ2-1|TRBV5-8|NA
CASSLEQLTYNEQFF
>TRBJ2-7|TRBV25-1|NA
CASSEFFPYEQYF
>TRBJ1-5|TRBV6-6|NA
CASRLKNQPQHF